This record concerns one TCR beta chain sequence. V was clipped by 6 bases and J by 5 bases, with 25 bases between them. The CDR3 consists of 17 residues. Germline CDR1 reads SEHNR; CDR2 reads FQNEAQ (reference sequence). Sequencing was performed with immunoSEQ multiplex PCR; in TCRdb, only in-frame clones are kept and a portion is missing. This repertoire shows 170,000 or so clones, about 72% found once; its top ten account for roughly 17%. Ages ranged from about 18 to 89 years, with residence in around 24 US areas. Two negative PCRs, clearance, or symptom resolution had been documented for recovered Cohort 3 donors. The sample belongs to a study of blood T cell repertoires in COVID-19.

V and J are TRBV7-9 and TRBJ2-5, with a tentative D call TRBD2 (6 bases). Sequenced material: PBMCs or T cells enriched from blood (not recorded which). The TCR originated in a woman between 45 and 60 years old who had recovered from COVID-19. The chain's CDR3 is CASSPTNVGGEGETQYF. DNA for the CDR3: TGTGCCAGCAGTCCCACTAATGTCGGGGGAGAGGGGGAGACCCAGTACTTC.